This TCR beta chain was recorded in a study of early T cells in non-severe SARS-CoV-2 infection. As for the study in general: Sequenced bulk RNA came from whole blood that was unsorted, and chains were unpaired. Study results and limitations: VDJdb matching favored anti-spike CD8 responses, missing private and CD4 specificities.

V was pared by 5 bases and J by 4 bases, with 15 bases between. Germline CDR1 MNHEY, CDR2 SMNVEV (reference sequence). CDR3 size: 15 residues. Unique molecular identifier tags were affixed to discrete cDNA molecules. TCRdb fed the 5' RACE reads into MiXCR, producing one record per CDR3 protein. Here the sample spans some 39,000 distinct CDR3 sequences, roughly 7% being singletons. At least ten counts were recorded for this clonotype. Its specificity is not known. The receptor comes from an adult who was a healthcare worker with PCR-confirmed SARS-CoV-2 infection or an uninfected control (not recorded which). Sequencing was done on a sample of whole blood. This chain connects TRBV27 to TRBJ1-5; D not resolved. CDR3 in amino acids: CASSLELGSNQPQHF. The CDR3 bases are TGTGCCAGCAGTCTGGAGTTGGGGAGTAATCAGCCCCAGCATTTT.